Described below is a single TCR beta chain sequence and its context. This sample was taken from a study of blood T cell repertoires in COVID-19. At the level of the study: The cDNA or gDNA used as material had been derived from T cells, B-cell-depleted T cells, or PBMCs.

In the study's own analysis: Cell counts per sample came from amplifying reference gene primers. Assay: immunoSEQ multiplex PCR; the TCRdb copy retains only in-frame clones and omits some. The DNA was the basis for D and trimming; V, J and clone size are from that table. Among 90,000 to 100,000 clones listed, approximately 85% were seen once. The CDR3 is 14 residues long. The germline gives CDR1 SGHRS, CDR2 YFSETQ. V trimming: 0 bases; J trimming: 7 bases; junction bases outside the gene matches: 0. This receptor was taken from a human donor in a cohort sampled during active COVID-19. The V gene is TRBV5-1, the J gene TRBJ1-4, with 10 nucleotides matching TRBD1. Input material: peripheral blood. The CDR3 bases are TGCGCCAGCAGCTTGGGGACAGGGGGTGAAAAACTGTTTTTT. It encodes CASSLGTGGEKLFF.